This T cell receptor (beta chain) appears in the sequencing data of a study of blood T cell repertoires in COVID-19. Study as a whole: The origin of the acute and convalescent COVID-19 samples was the United States, Italy and Spain. PBMCs, B-cell-depleted T cells, or T cells provided the cDNA or gDNA that made up the material.

Study processing details: Amplified reference gene primers provided the basis for estimating nucleated cell counts. Some clones are missing from TCRdb's copy, which holds only in-frame ones; the method was immunoSEQ multiplex PCR. D and trimming come from the DNA, and the V and J calls and clone size come from that table. The data contain around 250,000 clones, about 88% of them singletons. V lost 5 bases to trimming and J lost 3 bases; unmatched junction nucleotides: 8. This CDR3 is 16 amino acids long. In germline, CDR1 is SGHNT, CDR2 YENEEA. Source material: peripheral blood. The TCR originated in a woman in her seventies with active or convalescent COVID-19. The V and J genes are TRBV11-3 and TRBJ2-1, with 9 nucleotides matching TRBD1. CDR3 amino acids: CASSRTQGAYYNEQFF. The CDR3 DNA reads TGTGCCAGCAGCCGGACACAGGGGGCCTACTACAATGAGCAGTTCTTC.